A selection of T cell receptor beta chains follows, all from one sample in a study of T cells in Graves' hyperthyroidism and ophthalmopathy. TCRdb redid the calling of the multiplex PCR reads with MiXCR, one entry per CDR3 protein. The sample has fewer than 400,000 distinct CDR3 sequences, over 15% seen once. Sequencing was performed on blood. These receptor sequences come from a young man with Graves' hyperthyroidism. CDR3s include the opening cysteine and the closing phenylalanine or tryptophan. Fields, in order: D gene, clone size, V gene, J gene, CDR3 DNA, CDR3 protein. A D gene is named only where the DNA matches it firmly. A clone size is listed for some rows: how often the clone was seen (once, few, many), or a class if it is expanded.

D: .
size: many
V: TRBV6-2/TRBV6-3
J: TRBJ2-1
DNA: TGTGCCAGCAGTCGCTGGGGCCTCTATAAGAACAATGAGCAGTTCTTC
CDR3: CASSRWGLYKNNEQFF

D: .
size: .
V: TRBV12-3/TRBV12-4
J: TRBJ2-7
DNA: TGTGCCAGCAGTTTATGGGAGCGCTACGAGCAGTACTTC
CDR3: CASSLWERYEQYF

D: TRBD2
size: .
V: TRBV12-5
J: TRBJ2-1
DNA: TGTGCTAGTGGTTTGGTACTGGCGGGGGTACGTGAGCAGTTCTTC
CDR3: CASGLVLAGVREQFF

D: TRBD2
size: many
V: TRBV9
J: TRBJ2-2
DNA: TGTGCCAGCAGTCAGCGGGAGGACTACACCGGGGAGCTGTTTTTT
CDR3: CASSQREDYTGELFF

D: .
size: many
V: TRBV5-8
J: TRBJ2-1
DNA: TGTGCCAGCAGCTTAGCGGATTACAATGAGCAGTTCTTC
CDR3: CASSLADYNEQFF

D: .
size: .
V: TRBV20-1
J: TRBJ2-5
DNA: TGCAGCCTTACGAGGAGGACAGTCCAAGAGACCCAGTACTTC
CDR3: CSLTRRTVQETQYF

D: TRBD1
size: many
V: TRBV2
J: TRBJ2-2
DNA: TGTGCCGGGACAGCCTCAACTGGGGAGCTGTTTTTT
CDR3: CAGTASTGELFF

D: .
size: few
V: TRBV19
J: TRBJ1-4
DNA: TGTGCCAGTAGGAAAGGGGATGAAAAACTGTTTTTT
CDR3: CASRKGDEKLFF

D: TRBD1
size: .
V: TRBV6-5
J: TRBJ1-1
DNA: TGTGCCAGCAGTTCAAGGGGGCCTGAAGCTTTCTTT
CDR3: CASSSRGPEAFF

D: TRBD2
size: many
V: TRBV20-1
J: TRBJ2-2
DNA: TGCAGTGCTAGAGTCCAGCGGGAGGGCATCACCGGGGAGCTGTTTTTT
CDR3: CSARVQREGITGELFF

D: .
size: .
V: TRBV19
J: TRBJ2-7
DNA: TGTGCCAGTAGTACGGTCATGCAGGGAAGGTACGAGCAGTACTTC
CDR3: CASSTVMQGRYEQYF

D: TRBD2
size: many
V: TRBV12-3/TRBV12-4
J: TRBJ2-7
DNA: TGTGCCAGCAGTTTAACCGGCGCTTTGACTAGCGCGAGCATAACCTACGAGCAGTACTTC
CDR3: CASSLTGALTSASITYEQYF

D: TRBD1
size: many
V: TRBV5-1
J: TRBJ1-1
DNA: TGCGCCAGCAGCTCGACAGGGGGAAGAAACACTGAAGCTTTCTTT
CDR3: CASSSTGGRNTEAFF

D: TRBD1
size: many
V: TRBV4-1
J: TRBJ1-2
DNA: TGCGCCAGCAGCCAACCGGGACAGGGACGATACGGCTACACCTTC
CDR3: CASSQPGQGRYGYTF

D: .
size: .
V: TRBV2
J: TRBJ2-5
DNA: TGTGCCAGCAGTGAAGGGGGGCGGGCCCAGTACTTC
CDR3: CASSEGGRAQYF

D: .
size: few
V: TRBV5-4
J: TRBJ2-5
DNA: TGTGCCAGCAGCAATCCAAGGGTAGGAGGAGAGGAGACCCAGTACTTC
CDR3: CASSNPRVGGEETQYF

D: TRBD2
size: many
V: TRBV7-2
J: TRBJ2-5
DNA: TGTGCCAGCAGCTTATTAGCGGGTCCCCAAGAGACCCAGTACTTC
CDR3: CASSLLAGPQETQYF

D: TRBD2
size: many
V: TRBV6-1
J: TRBJ2-3
DNA: TGTGCCAGCAGCTCCCAGGGACTAGCGGGAGGTACAGATACGCAGTATTTT
CDR3: CASSSQGLAGGTDTQYF

D: .
size: few
V: TRBV19
J: TRBJ1-1
DNA: TGTGCCAGTAGTCCAGCAGCCTGGGGCACTGAAGCTTTCTTT
CDR3: CASSPAAWGTEAFF

D: .
size: many
V: TRBV20-1
J: TRBJ2-2
DNA: TGCAGTGCTAGAGGATTGCCCGCGAACACCGGGGAGCTGTTTTTT
CDR3: CSARGLPANTGELFF

D: TRBD2
size: .
V: TRBV20-1
J: TRBJ2-1
DNA: TGCAGTGCCCTGGGGGAAGCGGGATACAATGAGCAGTTCTTC
CDR3: CSALGEAGYNEQFF

D: .
size: many
V: TRBV7-2
J: TRBJ1-2
DNA: TGTGCCAGCAACCTTAAGGGGGGCGGCTGGAATGGCTACACCTTC
CDR3: CASNLKGGGWNGYTF

D: TRBD2
size: many
V: TRBV28
J: TRBJ2-3
DNA: TGTGCCAGCAGCCGTAGCGGGTTCCGGGCAGATACGCAGTATTTT
CDR3: CASSRSGFRADTQYF

D: .
size: few
V: TRBV6-1
J: TRBJ2-1
DNA: TGTGCCAGCAGCATAGCCCCCGGCAATGAGCAGTTCTTC
CDR3: CASSIAPGNEQFF